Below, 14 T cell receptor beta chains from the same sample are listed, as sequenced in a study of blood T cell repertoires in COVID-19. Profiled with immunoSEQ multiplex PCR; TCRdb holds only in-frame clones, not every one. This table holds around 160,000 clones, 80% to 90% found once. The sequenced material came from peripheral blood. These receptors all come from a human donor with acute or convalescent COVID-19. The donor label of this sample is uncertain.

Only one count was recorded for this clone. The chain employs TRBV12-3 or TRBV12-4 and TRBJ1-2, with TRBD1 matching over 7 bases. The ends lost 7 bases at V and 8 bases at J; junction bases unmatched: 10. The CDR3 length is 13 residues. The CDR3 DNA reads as TGTGCCAGCAAGCTGACAGGGCCGGCGGGCTACACCTTC. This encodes CASKLTGPAGYTF.

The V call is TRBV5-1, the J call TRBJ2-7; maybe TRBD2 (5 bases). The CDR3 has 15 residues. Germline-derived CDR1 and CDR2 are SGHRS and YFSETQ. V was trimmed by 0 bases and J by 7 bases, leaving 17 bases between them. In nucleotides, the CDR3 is TGCGCCAGCAGCTTGGCCGGGGTGGGTTCGGGAGAGCAGTACGTC. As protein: CASSLAGVGSGEQYV.

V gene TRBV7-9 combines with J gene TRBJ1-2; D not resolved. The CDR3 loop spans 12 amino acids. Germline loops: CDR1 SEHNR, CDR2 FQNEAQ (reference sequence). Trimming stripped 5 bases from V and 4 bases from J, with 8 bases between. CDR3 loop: CASSPPSYGYTF. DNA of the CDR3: TGTGCCAGCAGCCCCCCCTCCTATGGCTACACCTTC.

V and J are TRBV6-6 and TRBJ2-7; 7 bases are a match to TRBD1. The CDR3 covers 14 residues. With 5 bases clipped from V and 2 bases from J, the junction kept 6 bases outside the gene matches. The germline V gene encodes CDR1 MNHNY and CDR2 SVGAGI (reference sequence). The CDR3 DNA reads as TGTGCCAGCAGTCTCCGGGACAGTCCCTACGAGCAGTACTTC. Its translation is CASSLRDSPYEQYF.

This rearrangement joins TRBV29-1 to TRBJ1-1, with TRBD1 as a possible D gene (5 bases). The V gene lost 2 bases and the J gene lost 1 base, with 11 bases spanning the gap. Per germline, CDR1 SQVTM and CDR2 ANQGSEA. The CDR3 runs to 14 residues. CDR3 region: CSVEMGQGNTEAFF. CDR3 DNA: TGCAGCGTTGAAATGGGCCAGGGGAACACTGAAGCTTTCTTT.

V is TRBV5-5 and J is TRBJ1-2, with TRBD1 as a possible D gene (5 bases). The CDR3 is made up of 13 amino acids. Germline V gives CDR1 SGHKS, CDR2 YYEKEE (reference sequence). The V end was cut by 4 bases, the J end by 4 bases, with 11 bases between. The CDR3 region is CASSPLTGYGYTF. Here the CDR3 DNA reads TGTGCCAGCAGCCCGCTTACAGGCTATGGCTACACCTTC.

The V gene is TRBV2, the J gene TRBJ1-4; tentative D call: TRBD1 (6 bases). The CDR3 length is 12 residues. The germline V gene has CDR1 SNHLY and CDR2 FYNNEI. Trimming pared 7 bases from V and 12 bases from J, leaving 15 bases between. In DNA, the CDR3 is TGTGCCAGCACCTTGGGGGCACAACAACTGTTTTTT. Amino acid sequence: CASTLGAQQLFF.

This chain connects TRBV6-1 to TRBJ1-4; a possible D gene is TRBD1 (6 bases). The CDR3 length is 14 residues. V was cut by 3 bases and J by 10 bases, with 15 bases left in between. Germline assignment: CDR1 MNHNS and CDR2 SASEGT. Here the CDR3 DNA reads TGTGCCAGCAGTGAGGGGGGCGCGGGGGGAAAACTGTTTTTT. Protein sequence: CASSEGGAGGKLFF.

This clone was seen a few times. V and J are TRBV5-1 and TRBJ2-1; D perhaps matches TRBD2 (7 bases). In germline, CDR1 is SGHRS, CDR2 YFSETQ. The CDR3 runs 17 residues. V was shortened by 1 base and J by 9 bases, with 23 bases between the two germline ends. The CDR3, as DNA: TGCGCCAGCAGCTTGCGAATGGGAGGGGGAGCATGGGGTGAGCAGTTCTTC. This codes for CASSLRMGGGAWGEQFF.

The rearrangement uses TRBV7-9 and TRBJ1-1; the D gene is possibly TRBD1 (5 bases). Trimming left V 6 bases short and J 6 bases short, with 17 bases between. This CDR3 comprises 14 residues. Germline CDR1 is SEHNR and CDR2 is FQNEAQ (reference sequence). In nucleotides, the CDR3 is TGTGCCAGCAGTATGCCGGGGGGATCGGCTGAAGCTTTCTTT. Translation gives CASSMPGGSAEAFF.

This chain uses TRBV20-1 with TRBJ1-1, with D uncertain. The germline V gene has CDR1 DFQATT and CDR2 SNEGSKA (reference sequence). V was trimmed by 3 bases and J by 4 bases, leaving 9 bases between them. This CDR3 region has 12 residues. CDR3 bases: TGCAGTGCTAGTAGTCCGGGCACTGAAGCTTTCTTT. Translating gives CSASSPGTEAFF.

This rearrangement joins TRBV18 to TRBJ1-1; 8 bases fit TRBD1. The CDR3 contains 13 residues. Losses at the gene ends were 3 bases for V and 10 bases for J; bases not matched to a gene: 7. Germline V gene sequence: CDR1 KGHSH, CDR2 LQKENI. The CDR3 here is CASSPIEQGVAFF. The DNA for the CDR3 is TGTGCCAGCTCACCCATAGAACAGGGGGTAGCTTTCTTT.

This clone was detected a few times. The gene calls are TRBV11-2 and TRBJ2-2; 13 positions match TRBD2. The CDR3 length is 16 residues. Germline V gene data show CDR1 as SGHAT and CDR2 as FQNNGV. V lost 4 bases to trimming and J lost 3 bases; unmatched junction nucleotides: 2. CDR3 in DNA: TGTGCCAGCAGCTCACTAGCGGGGGGGGACACCGGGGAGCTGTTTTTT. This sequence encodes CASSSLAGGDTGELFF.

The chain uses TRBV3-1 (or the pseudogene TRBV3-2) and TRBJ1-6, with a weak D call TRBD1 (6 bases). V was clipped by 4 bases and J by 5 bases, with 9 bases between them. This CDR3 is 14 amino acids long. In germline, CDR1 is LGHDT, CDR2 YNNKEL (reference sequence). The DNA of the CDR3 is TGTGCCAGCAGCCTTAGGACAGATAATTCACCCCTCCACTTT. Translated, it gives CASSLRTDNSPLHF.